These 13 T cell receptor beta chains were all obtained from the same sample, sequenced in a study of T cells in Graves' hyperthyroidism and ophthalmopathy. RNA transcripts gave rise to amplified TCR beta CDR3 regions. HTBI primers were employed in a first-round RT-PCR of the TCR CDR3. Each CDR3 protein gets one entry after TCRdb re-called the multiplex PCR reads with MiXCR. The sample shows about 720,000 distinct CDR3 sequences, around 15% of them seen only once. Input material: blood. These receptors were taken from a man aged 18-30 years with Graves' hyperthyroidism.

Comments on this clonotype: The junction departs from germline at one end; a sequencing error may be responsible. V usage is TRBV19 and J usage is TRBJ1-5; D is unresolved. The CDR3 extends over 14 amino acids. In germline, CDR1 is LNHDA, CDR2 SQIVND (reference sequence). In DNA, the CDR3 is TGTGCCACTGCTATGATTGGTAGCGATCAGCCCCAGCATTTT. It encodes CATAMIGSDQPQHF.

This clonotype has ten or more counts. V and J are TRBV18 and TRBJ1-1, with 8 bases identical to TRBD1. This CDR3 has 12 amino acids. Germline CDR1 and CDR2: KGHSH and LQKENI. The trim removed 5 bases at V and 12 bases at J, leaving 8 bases unmatched. In DNA form, the CDR3 reads TGTGCCAGCTCAGCACAGGGGGTTCAGCCTTTCTTT. Protein product: CASSAQGVQPFF.

This clonotype appeared many times. This chain uses TRBV20-1 with TRBJ1-5; D gene ambiguous. CDR1 and CDR2 (germline): DFQATT, SNEGSKA (reference sequence). This CDR3 contains 13 residues. Trimming cost V 6 bases and J 7 bases, with 16 bases left between them. CDR3 sequence: CSAGSARGQPQHF. CDR3 coding DNA: TGCAGTGCCGGCTCCGCCAGAGGGCAGCCCCAGCATTTT.

The chain uses TRBV6-2 or TRBV6-3 and TRBJ1-5, with a weak D call TRBD1 (5 bases). V was clipped by 0 bases and J by 6 bases, with 9 bases between them. This CDR3 is built from 14 residues. CDR1 and CDR2 from the germline V gene are MNHEY and SVGEGT. CDR3 sequence reads: CASSYSGTGQPQHF. The CDR3 DNA is TGTGCCAGCAGTTACTCGGGGACGGGTCAGCCCCAGCATTTT.

This clonotype came up once. This may arise from a read error, as a much more abundant clone is one base away. V and J are TRBV2 and TRBJ2-1; TRBD2 matches at 7 bases. This CDR3 region has 14 residues. From germline, CDR1 is SNHLY and CDR2 FYNNEI. CDR3 amino acids: CASKAGRSDNEQFF. CDR3 sequence (DNA): TGTGCCAGCAAAGCGGGACGCTCCGACAATGAGCAGTTCTTC.

This clonotype was seen at least ten times. This chain joins TRBV20-1 and TRBJ2-1; 8 bases fit TRBD2. The length of the CDR3 is 14 residues. V trimming: 3 bases; J trimming: 8 bases; junction bases outside the gene matches: 9. Per germline, CDR1 DFQATT and CDR2 SNEGSKA (reference sequence). In DNA form, the CDR3 reads TGCAGTGCTAGTACTAGCGGAAGGCGGGATGAGCAGTTCTTC. Translating it yields CSASTSGRRDEQFF.

This clonotype was seen only a few times. Here the CDR3 reads CASSHEDGSYNEQFF. The CDR3 bases are TGTGCCAGCAGCCACGAGGACGGATCTTACAATGAGCAGTTCTTC. The V gene is TRBV4-2, the J gene TRBJ2-1; D is unresolved. The CDR3 runs to 15 residues. Between the trimmed V and J ends, which lost 3 bases and 4 bases, there was a span of 13 bases. The germline V gene encodes CDR1 LGHNA and CDR2 YNFKEQ.

This clonotype has just a few counts. The chain uses TRBV9 and TRBJ2-1; 9 bases agree with TRBD2. The CDR3 sequence is 15 residues long. Germline-derived CDR1 and CDR2 are SGDLS and YYNGEE. Germline trimming cut 7 bases from V and 3 bases from J; bases unmatched to any gene: 8. The CDR3 nucleotides are TGTGCCAGCGGAGGACTAGCGATGGTCTACAATGAGCAGTTCTTC. Its protein is CASGGLAMVYNEQFF.

Remarks on this clonotype: A much larger clone lies a single base off, so this may be a read error. This chain connects TRBV11-2 to TRBJ2-5, with D uncertain. The germline V and J ends were trimmed by 9 bases and 1 base, with 15 bases remaining between them. CDR1 and CDR2 from the germline V gene are SGHAT and FQNNGV. The CDR3 is 14 amino acids. The CDR3 loop is CARSPRLSQETQYF. Here the CDR3 DNA reads TGTGCCAGGAGCCCACGACTTAGCCAAGAGACCCAGTACTTC.

This clonotype came up many times. This chain uses TRBV7-9 with TRBJ2-1; no clear D gene. CDR1 is SEHNR, CDR2 FQNEAQ, per germline (reference sequence). This CDR3 is built from 14 residues. V was shortened by 3 bases and J by 1 base, with 7 bases between the two germline ends. The chain's CDR3 is CASSFYRSYNEQFF. CDR3 nucleotides: TGTGCCAGCAGCTTTTACAGATCCTACAATGAGCAGTTCTTC.

The genes are TRBV28 and TRBJ2-7, with D maybe TRBD2 (6 bases). This CDR3 region has 15 residues. V was pared by 3 bases and J by 3 bases, with 15 bases between. Germline V gives CDR1 MDHEN, CDR2 SYDVKM. CDR3 in DNA: TGTGCCAGCAGTTTGGAGGGTCTGGGAGACTACGAGCAGTACTTC. Protein product: CASSLEGLGDYEQYF.

This clonotype was detected ten times or more. The chain recombines TRBV28 with TRBJ2-5; the D gene could be TRBD1 or TRBD2 (6 bases each). Looked up from germline, CDR1 is MDHEN and CDR2 is SYDVKM. The CDR3 spans 13 residues. V was trimmed by 6 bases and J by 3 bases, leaving 11 bases between them. The CDR3 nucleotides read TGTGCCAGCAGGGAGGGGGTAGAAGAGACCCAGTACTTC. Translation: CASREGVEETQYF.

Many counts were recorded for this clonotype. The chain carries TRBV7-8 and TRBJ2-3, with D perhaps matching TRBD2 (7 bases). With 0 bases removed from V and 8 bases from J, the gap between germline ends came to 18 bases. The V gene's germline CDR1 is SGHVS and CDR2 FQNEAQ. The CDR3 length is 16 residues. CDR3 loop: CASSLARGRGSGTQYF. CDR3 DNA: TGTGCCAGCAGCTTAGCGCGGGGGAGGGGGAGCGGTACGCAGTATTTT.